This T cell receptor beta chain came from a study of response to subunit inactivated influenza vaccine. A single record per CDR3 protein comes from TCRdb applying MiXCR to the RT-PCR reads. The sample gives about 180,000 distinct CDR3 sequences, about 11% of which show up once; about a third is in the top ten. The sequence came from a man aged 45 to 70 who received an inactivated influenza vaccine. Material: CD8+ T cells sorted from PBMCs, obtained less than 30 months after vaccination.

CDR3 residues: CASGPLGGVGEQYF. The DNA of the CDR3 is TGTGCCAGCGGACCCCTCGGAGGGGTCGGAGAGCAGTACTTC. V usage is TRBV5-5 and J usage is TRBJ2-7; tentative D call: TRBD2 (6 bases). Per the germline V gene, CDR1 is SGHKS and CDR2 is YYEKEE (reference sequence). The V gene lost 7 bases and the J gene lost 7 bases, with 21 bases spanning the gap. CDR3 length equals 14 residues.